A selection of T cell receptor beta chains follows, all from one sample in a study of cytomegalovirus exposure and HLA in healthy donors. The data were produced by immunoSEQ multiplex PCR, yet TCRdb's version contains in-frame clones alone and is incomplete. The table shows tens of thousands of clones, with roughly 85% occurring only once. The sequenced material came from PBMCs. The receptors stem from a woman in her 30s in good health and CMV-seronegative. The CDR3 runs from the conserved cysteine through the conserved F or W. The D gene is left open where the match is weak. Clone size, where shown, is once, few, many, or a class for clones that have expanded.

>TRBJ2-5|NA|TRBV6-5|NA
CASSYSMGRATETQYF
TGTGCCAGCAGTTACTCGATGGGCAGGGCGACGGAGACCCAGTACTTC
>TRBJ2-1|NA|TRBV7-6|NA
CASRFGSTDEQFF
TGTGCCAGCAGGTTCGGTTCTACGGATGAGCAGTTCTTC
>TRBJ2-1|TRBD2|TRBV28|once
CASRRLAEYNEQFF
TGTGCCAGCAGAAGACTAGCGGAATACAATGAGCAGTTCTTC
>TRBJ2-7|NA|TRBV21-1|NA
CASSKGTSNTYEQYF
TGTGCCAGCAGCAAAGGTACTAGCAACACCTACGAGCAGTACTTC
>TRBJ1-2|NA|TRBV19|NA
CASSGQLFHGYTF
TGTGCCAGTAGCGGACAGCTATTCCATGGCTACACCTTC
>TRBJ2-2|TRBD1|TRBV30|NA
CAWSRDRAPNTGELFF
TGTGCCTGGAGTAGGGACAGGGCACCGAACACCGGGGAGCTGTTTTTT
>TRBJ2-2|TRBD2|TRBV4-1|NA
CASSLAGAAGELFF
TGCGCCAGCAGCTTAGCGGGAGCGGCAGGGGAGCTGTTTTTT
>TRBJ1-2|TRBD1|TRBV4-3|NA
CASSPNPGGPPSGGYTF
TGCGCCAGCAGCCCGAACCCAGGGGGCCCGCCATCAGGTGGCTACACCTTC
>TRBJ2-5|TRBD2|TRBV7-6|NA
CASSPISGNQYF
TGTGCCAGCAGCCCCATTAGCGGGAACCAGTACTTC
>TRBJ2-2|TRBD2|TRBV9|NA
CASGLGTSGTNTGELFF
TGTGCCAGCGGCCTAGGGACTAGCGGGACCAACACCGGGGAGCTGTTTTTT
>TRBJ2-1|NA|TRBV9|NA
CASSITHSDSFSYNEQFF
TGTGCCAGCAGCATAACACATTCGGACAGTTTCTCCTACAATGAGCAGTTCTTC
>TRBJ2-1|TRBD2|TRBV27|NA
CASSSLAAGEPYNEQFF
TGTGCCAGCAGTAGTCTAGCGGCGGGAGAGCCCTACAATGAGCAGTTCTTC
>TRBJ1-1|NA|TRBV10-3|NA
CAISGGAANTEAFF
TGTGCCATCAGTGGCGGGGCTGCCAACACTGAAGCTTTCTTT
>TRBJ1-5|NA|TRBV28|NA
CASSLYQGARQPQHF
TGTGCCAGCAGTTTATATCAGGGCGCAAGGCAGCCCCAGCATTTT
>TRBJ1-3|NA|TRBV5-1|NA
CASSRGVISGNTIYF
TGCGCCAGCAGCCGGGGGGTTATCTCTGGAAACACCATATATTTT
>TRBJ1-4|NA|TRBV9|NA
CASSVGGGQGEKLFF
TGTGCCAGCAGCGTAGGGGGGGGGCAGGGCGAAAAACTGTTTTTT
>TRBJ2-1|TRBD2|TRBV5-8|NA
CASSLDLGAGVVYNEQFF
TGTGCCAGCAGCTTGGATTTGGGAGCGGGAGTAGTCTACAATGAGCAGTTCTTC
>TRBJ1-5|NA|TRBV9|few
CASSVGDNNQPQHF
TGTGCCAGCAGCGTAGGGGACAACAATCAGCCCCAGCATTTT
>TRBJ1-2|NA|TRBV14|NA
CASSHPDSIKDGYTF
TGTGCCAGCAGCCACCCCGACAGCATTAAGGATGGCTACACCTTC
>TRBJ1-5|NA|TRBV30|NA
CAWTDEGSNQPQHF
TGTGCCTGGACGGACGAGGGTAGCAATCAGCCCCAGCATTTT
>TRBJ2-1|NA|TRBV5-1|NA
CASSLEGGLYNEQFF
TGCGCCAGCAGCTTGGAAGGGGGTCTATACAATGAGCAGTTCTTC
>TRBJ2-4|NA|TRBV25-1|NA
CASSELSEGSKNIQYF
TGTGCCAGCAGTGAATTATCGGAGGGGAGCAAAAACATTCAGTACTTC
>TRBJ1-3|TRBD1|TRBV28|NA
CASSRGTGGGNTIYF
TGTGCCAGCAGTCGAGGGACAGGGGGCGGAAACACCATATATTTT
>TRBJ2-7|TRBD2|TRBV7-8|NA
CASSASGVGYEQYF
TGTGCCAGCAGCGCGAGCGGGGTAGGGTACGAGCAGTACTTC
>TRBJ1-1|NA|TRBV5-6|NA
CASSSWANTEAFF
TGTGCCAGCAGCTCTTGGGCGAACACTGAAGCTTTCTTT
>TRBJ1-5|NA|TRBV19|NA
CASSLQGGNQPQHF
TGTGCCAGTAGTCTACAGGGCGGCAATCAGCCCCAGCATTTT
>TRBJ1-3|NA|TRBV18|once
CASSPPARAGNTIYF
TGTGCCAGCTCACCACCGGCCAGGGCTGGAAACACCATATATTTT
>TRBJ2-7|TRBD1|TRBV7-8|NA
CASSLRDRGSEQYF
TGTGCCAGCAGCTTAAGGGACAGGGGGAGCGAGCAGTACTTC
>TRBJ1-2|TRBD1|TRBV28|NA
CASTLDRGGYGYTF
TGTGCCAGCACCTTGGACAGGGGGGGCTATGGCTACACCTTC
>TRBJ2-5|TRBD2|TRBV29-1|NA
CSVGWGFIAGGISRQETQYF
TGCAGCGTCGGTTGGGGTTTCATAGCGGGAGGGATAAGTCGGCAAGAGACCCAGTACTTC
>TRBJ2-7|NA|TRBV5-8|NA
CASSLDVTTYEQYF
TGTGCCAGCAGCTTGGATGTGACAACCTACGAGCAGTACTTC
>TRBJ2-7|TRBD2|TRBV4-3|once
CASSQDRPGTSGRRREDEQYF
TGCGCCAGCAGCCAAGATAGGCCCGGGACTAGCGGTCGGAGAAGAGAGGACGAGCAGTACTTC
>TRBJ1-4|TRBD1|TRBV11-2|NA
CASSPGTAATNEKLFF
TGTGCCAGCAGCCCCGGGACAGCTGCAACTAATGAAAAACTGTTTTTT
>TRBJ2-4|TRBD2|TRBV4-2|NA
CASSQEVSGSYIQYF
TGTGCCAGCAGCCAAGAGGTTAGCGGGAGCTACATTCAGTACTTC
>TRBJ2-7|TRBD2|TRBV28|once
CASGPGGVYEQYF
TGTGCCAGCGGGCCGGGGGGGGTATACGAGCAGTACTTC
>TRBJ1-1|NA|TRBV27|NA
CASSSPVHTEAFF
TGTGCCAGCAGTTCTCCAGTGCACACTGAAGCTTTCTTT
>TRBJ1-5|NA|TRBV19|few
CASSIVAGLQPQHF
TGTGCCAGTAGTATAGTGGCAGGTCTCCAGCCCCAGCATTTT
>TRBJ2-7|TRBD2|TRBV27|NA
CASSLSGSYEQYF
TGTGCCAGCAGTTTAAGCGGGAGTTACGAGCAGTACTTC
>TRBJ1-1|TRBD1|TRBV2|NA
CASSLTGGGSTEAFF
TGTGCCAGCAGCCTTACAGGGGGCGGGAGCACTGAAGCTTTCTTT
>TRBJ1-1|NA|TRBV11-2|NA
CASSLDTAEAFF
TGTGCCAGCAGCTTAGATACAGCTGAAGCTTTCTTT
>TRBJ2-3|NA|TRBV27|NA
CASSRSTDTQYF
TGTGCCAGCAGCCGTAGCACAGATACGCAGTATTTT
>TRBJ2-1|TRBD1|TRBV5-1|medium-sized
CASSLVQGAGYNEQFF
TGCGCCAGCAGCTTGGTACAGGGGGCGGGATACAATGAGCAGTTCTTC
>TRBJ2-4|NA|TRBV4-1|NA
CASSPGVLAKNIQYF
TGCGCCAGCAGTCCAGGGGTGTTAGCCAAAAACATTCAGTACTTC
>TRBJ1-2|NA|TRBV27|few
CASGEFDGYTF
TGTGCCAGCGGGGAGTTCGATGGCTACACCTTC
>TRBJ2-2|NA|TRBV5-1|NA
CASSAPRGYTGELFF
TGCGCCAGCAGCGCCCCAAGGGGGTACACCGGGGAGCTGTTTTTT
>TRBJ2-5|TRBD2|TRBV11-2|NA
CASSLDPPGLAGVETQYF
TGTGCCAGCAGCTTAGATCCCCCCGGACTAGCGGGAGTAGAGACCCAGTACTTC
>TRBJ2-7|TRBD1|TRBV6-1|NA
CASRATGVGEQYF
TGTGCCAGCAGGGCGACAGGGGTGGGCGAGCAGTACTTC
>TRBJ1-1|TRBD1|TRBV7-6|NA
CASSFGTGMNTEAFF
TGTGCCAGCAGCTTTGGGACAGGCATGAACACTGAAGCTTTCTTT
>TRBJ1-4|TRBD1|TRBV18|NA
CASSPTSTGANEKLFF
TGTGCCAGCTCACCGACCTCGACAGGGGCTAATGAAAAACTGTTTTTT
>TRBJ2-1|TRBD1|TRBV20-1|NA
CSAPTTGGQFF
TGCAGTGCTCCAACTACAGGGGGGCAGTTCTTC
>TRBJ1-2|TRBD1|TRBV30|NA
CAWGQGFNYGYTF
TGTGCCTGGGGACAGGGGTTTAACTATGGCTACACCTTC
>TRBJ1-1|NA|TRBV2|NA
CASSDRMAFF
TGTGCCAGCAGTGACAGGATGGCTTTCTTT
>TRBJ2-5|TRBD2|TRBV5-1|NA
CASSSEREGLETQYF
TGCGCCAGCAGCTCAGAGCGGGAGGGCCTAGAGACCCAGTACTTC
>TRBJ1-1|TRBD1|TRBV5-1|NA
CASREGYRGRGVTEAFF
TGCGCCAGCAGGGAGGGGTACAGGGGGCGAGGGGTAACTGAAGCTTTCTTT
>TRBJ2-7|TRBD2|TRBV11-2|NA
CASSLGLAGAYEQYF
TGTGCCAGCAGCCTGGGACTAGCGGGAGCCTACGAGCAGTACTTC
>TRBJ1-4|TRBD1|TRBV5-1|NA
CASSLGGQGIEKLFF
TGCGCCAGCAGCTTGGGGGGACAGGGGATCGAAAAACTGTTTTTT
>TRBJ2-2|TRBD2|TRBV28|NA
CASSYVGGVAGELFF
TGTGCCAGCAGTTACGTCGGGGGGGTGGCCGGGGAGCTGTTTTTT